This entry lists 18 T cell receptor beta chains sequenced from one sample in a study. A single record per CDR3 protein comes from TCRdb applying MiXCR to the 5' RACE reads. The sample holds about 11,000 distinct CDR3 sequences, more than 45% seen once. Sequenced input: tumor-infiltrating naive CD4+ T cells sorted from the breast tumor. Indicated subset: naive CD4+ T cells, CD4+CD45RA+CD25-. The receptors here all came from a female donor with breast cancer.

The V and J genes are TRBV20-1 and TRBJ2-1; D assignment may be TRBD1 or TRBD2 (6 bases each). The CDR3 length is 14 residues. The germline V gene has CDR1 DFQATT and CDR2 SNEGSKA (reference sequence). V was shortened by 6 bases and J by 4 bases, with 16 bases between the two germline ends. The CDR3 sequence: CSALEGGAYNEQFF. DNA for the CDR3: TGCAGTGCCCTAGAGGGGGGCGCGTACAATGAGCAGTTCTTC.

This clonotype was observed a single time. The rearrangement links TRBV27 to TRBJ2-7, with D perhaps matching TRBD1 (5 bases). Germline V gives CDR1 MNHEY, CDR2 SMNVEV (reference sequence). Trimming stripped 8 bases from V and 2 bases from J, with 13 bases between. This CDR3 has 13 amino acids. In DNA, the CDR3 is TGTGCCAGCCCGCGGCGGACACCCTACGAGCAGTACGTC. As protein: CASPRRTPYEQYV.

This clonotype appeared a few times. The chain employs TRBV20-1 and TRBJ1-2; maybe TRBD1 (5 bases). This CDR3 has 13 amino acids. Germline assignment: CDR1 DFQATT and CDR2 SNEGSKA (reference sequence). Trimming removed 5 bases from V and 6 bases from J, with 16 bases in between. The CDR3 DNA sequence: TGCAGTGCTTATACCCGGGGGGAGAATGGCTACACCTTC. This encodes CSAYTRGENGYTF.

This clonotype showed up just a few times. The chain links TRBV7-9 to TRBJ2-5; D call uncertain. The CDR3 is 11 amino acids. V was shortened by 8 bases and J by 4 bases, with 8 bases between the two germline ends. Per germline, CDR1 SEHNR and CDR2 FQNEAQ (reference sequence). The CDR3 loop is CASVAPETQYF. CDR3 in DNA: TGTGCCAGCGTTGCGCCAGAGACCCAGTACTTC.

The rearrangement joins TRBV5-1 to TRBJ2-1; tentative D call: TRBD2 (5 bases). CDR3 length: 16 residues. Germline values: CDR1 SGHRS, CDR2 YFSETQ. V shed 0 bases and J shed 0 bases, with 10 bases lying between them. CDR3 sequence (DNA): TGCGCCAGCAGCTTGGGCGGGTCAAGCTCCTACAATGAGCAGTTCTTC. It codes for CASSLGGSSSYNEQFF.

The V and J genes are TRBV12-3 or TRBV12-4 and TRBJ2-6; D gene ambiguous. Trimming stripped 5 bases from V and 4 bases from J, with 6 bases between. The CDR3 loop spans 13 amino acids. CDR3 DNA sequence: TGTGCCAGCAGTCGCGACGGGGCCAACGTCCTGACTTTC. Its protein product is CASSRDGANVLTF.

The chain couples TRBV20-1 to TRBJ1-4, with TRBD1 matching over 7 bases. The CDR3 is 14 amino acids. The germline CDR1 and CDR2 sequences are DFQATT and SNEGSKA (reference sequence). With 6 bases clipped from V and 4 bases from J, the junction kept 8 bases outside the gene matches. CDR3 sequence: CSAHRGRGNEKLFF. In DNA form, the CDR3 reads TGCAGTGCGCACAGGGGTAGGGGTAATGAAAAACTGTTTTTT.

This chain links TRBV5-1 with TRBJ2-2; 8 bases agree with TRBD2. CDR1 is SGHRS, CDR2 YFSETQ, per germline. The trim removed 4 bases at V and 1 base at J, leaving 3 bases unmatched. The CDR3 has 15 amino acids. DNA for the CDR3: TGCGCCAGCAGCGTTAGCGGGAAGAACACCGGGGAGCTGTTTTTT. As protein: CASSVSGKNTGELFF.

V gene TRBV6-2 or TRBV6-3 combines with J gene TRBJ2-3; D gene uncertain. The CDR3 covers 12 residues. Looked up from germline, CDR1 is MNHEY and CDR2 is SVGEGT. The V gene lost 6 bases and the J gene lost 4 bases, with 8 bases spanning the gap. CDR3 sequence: CASSVNPDTQYF. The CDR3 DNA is TGTGCCAGCAGCGTGAACCCAGATACGCAGTATTTT.

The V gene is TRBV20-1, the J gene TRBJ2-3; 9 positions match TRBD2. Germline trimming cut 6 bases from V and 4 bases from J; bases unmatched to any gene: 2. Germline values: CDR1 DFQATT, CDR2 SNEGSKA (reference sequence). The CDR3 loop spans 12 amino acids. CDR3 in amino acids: CSARLAADTQYF. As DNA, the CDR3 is TGCAGTGCCAGACTAGCGGCAGATACGCAGTATTTT.

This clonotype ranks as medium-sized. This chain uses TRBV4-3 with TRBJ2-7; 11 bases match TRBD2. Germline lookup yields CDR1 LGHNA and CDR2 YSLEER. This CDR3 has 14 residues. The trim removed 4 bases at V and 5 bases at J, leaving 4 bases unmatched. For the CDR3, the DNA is TGCGCCAGCAGCCGACAGACTAGCGGGGACGAGCAGTACGTC. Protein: CASSRQTSGDEQYV.

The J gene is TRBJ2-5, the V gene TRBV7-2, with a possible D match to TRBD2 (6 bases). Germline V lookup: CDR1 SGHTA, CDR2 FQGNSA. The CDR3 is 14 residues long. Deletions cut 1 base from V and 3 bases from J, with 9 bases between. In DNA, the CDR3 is TGTGCCAGCAGCTTAGGACTAGAAAAAGAGACCCAGTACTTC. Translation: CASSLGLEKETQYF.

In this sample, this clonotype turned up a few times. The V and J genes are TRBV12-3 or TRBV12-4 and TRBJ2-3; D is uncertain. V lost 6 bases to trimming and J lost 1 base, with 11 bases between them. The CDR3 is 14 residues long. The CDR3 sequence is CASRKGAGTDTQYF. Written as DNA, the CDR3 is TGTGCCAGCAGGAAGGGCGCGGGCACAGATACGCAGTATTTT.

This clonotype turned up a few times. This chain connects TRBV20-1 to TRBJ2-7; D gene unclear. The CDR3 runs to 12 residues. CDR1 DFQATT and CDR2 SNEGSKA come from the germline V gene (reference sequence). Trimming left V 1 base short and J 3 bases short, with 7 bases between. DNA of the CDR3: TGCAGTGCTAGAGCTAGAAACTACGAGCAGTACTTC. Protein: CSARARNYEQYF.

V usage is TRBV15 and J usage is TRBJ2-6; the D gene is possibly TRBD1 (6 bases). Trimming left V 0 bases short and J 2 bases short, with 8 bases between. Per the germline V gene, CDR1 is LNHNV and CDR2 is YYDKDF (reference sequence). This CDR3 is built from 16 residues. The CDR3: CATSRDSGAGANVLTF. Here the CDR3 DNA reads TGTGCCACCAGCAGAGATTCAGGGGCTGGGGCCAACGTCCTGACTTTC.

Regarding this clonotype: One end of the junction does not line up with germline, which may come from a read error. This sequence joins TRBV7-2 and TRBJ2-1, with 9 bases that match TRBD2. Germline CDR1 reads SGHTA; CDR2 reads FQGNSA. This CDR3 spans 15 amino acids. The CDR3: CVSSSSSGNYNEQFF. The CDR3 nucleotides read TGTGTCAGCAGCTCTTCTAGCGGGAACTACAATGAGCAGTTCTTC.

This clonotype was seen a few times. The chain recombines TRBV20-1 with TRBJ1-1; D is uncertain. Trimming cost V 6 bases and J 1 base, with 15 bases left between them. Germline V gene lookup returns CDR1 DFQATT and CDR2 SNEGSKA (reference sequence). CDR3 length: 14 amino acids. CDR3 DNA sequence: TGCAGTGCCGAGGGCGGGGTAAGGAACACTGAAGCTTTCTTT. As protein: CSAEGGVRNTEAFF.

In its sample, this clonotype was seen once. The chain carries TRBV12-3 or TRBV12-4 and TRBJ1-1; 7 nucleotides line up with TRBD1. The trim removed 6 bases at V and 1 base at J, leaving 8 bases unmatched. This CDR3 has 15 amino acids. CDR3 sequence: CASSSNRGRNTEAFF. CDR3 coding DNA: TGTGCCAGCAGCTCCAACAGGGGCAGGAACACTGAAGCTTTCTTT.